This is a list of T cell receptor beta chains from one sample in a study of T cell changes during pregnancy in multiple sclerosis. TCRdb's copy holds only in-frame clones and misses some; the assay was immunoSEQ multiplex PCR. In the table there are 45,000 to 55,000 clones, 85% to 90% of which are singletons. Sequenced here: peripheral blood, sampled in the first trimester of pregnancy. Source of these receptors: a female donor in good health, enrolled as a control in a pregnancy study. The CDR3 runs from the conserved cysteine through the conserved F or W. The D gene is left open where the match is weak. Not all rows give a size; the values are once, few, many and, for expanded clones, a class.

-,TRBV5-1,TRBJ2-1,-,CATLPEGGRMFF,TGCGCCACCTTACCAGAGGGGGGGAGGATGTTCTTC
TRBD1,TRBV18,TRBJ2-3,-,CASSPPRGPSTDTQYF,TGTGCCAGCTCACCACCTAGGGGGCCTAGCACAGATACGCAGTATTTT
TRBD2,TRBV4-1,TRBJ2-1,-,CASSQESGGATEQFF,TGCGCCAGCAGCCAAGAAAGCGGGGGGGCCACTGAGCAGTTCTTC
-,TRBV19,TRBJ1-2,-,CASSIVATGADGYTF,TGTGCCAGTAGTATAGTAGCGACAGGAGCGGATGGCTACACCTTC
TRBD2,TRBV19,TRBJ2-1,-,CASSPHSGRKSSYNEQFF,TGTGCCAGTAGTCCGCATAGCGGGAGGAAAAGCTCCTACAATGAGCAGTTCTTC
TRBD1,TRBV19,TRBJ1-1,-,CATEDRGLSGTEAFF,TGTGCCACCGAGGACAGGGGCCTCTCTGGCACTGAAGCTTTCTTT
TRBD2,TRBV28,TRBJ2-1,-,CASSLGASGSIINEQFF,TGTGCCAGCAGTTTAGGGGCCAGCGGGAGTATTATTAATGAGCAGTTCTTC
TRBD1,TRBV11-1,TRBJ2-7,-,CASSFGDRGTYEQYF,TGTGCCAGCAGCTTCGGAGACAGGGGGACCTACGAGCAGTACTTC
-,TRBV9,TRBJ1-6,few,CASSGGTPNSPLHF,TGTGCCAGCAGCGGTGGGACACCCAATTCACCCCTCCACTTT
TRBD1,TRBV28,TRBJ1-1,-,CASSLQTGRGANTEAFF,TGTGCCAGCAGTTTACAGACAGGGAGAGGGGCGAACACTGAAGCTTTCTTT
-,TRBV7-9,TRBJ1-1,-,CASSLGQLNTEAFF,TGTGCCAGCAGCTTAGGACAGTTGAACACTGAAGCTTTCTTT
TRBD2,TRBV10-3,TRBJ2-2,-,CAISEAGGGTGELFF,TGTGCCATCAGTGAAGCCGGGGGGGGGACCGGGGAGCTGTTTTTT
-,TRBV4-2,TRBJ2-1,-,CASRNNNEQFF,TGTGCCAGCAGGAACAACAATGAGCAGTTCTTC
-,TRBV19,TRBJ1-4,-,CASSINRDPGNEKLFF,TGTGCCAGTAGTATAAACAGGGATCCTGGTAATGAAAAACTGTTTTTT
-,TRBV20-1,TRBJ1-5,-,CSAGAQPQHF,TGCAGTGCCGGAGCTCAGCCCCAGCATTTT
-,TRBV25-1,TRBJ2-7,-,CASSEKSHSEQYF,TGTGCCAGCAGTGAAAAATCCCATAGTGAGCAGTACTTC
-,TRBV28,TRBJ2-1,-,CASSQSQALVYNEQFF,TGTGCCAGCAGTCAAAGCCAGGCCCTCGTTTACAATGAGCAGTTCTTC
-,TRBV7-9,TRBJ2-2,-,CAIPVDPELSLFF,TGTGCCATTCCAGTTGACCCGGAGCTCAGCCTGTTTTTT
-,TRBV10-3,TRBJ2-5,-,CAISGETGETQYF,TGTGCCATCAGTGGGGAGACTGGAGAGACCCAGTACTTC
TRBD1,TRBV7-9,TRBJ2-7,-,CASSSQGTGTYEQYF,TGTGCCAGCAGCTCCCAAGGGACAGGCACCTACGAGCAGTACTTC
-,TRBV6-1,TRBJ2-5,-,CASNRDWEGTQYF,TGTGCCAGCAATCGGGACTGGGAAGGGACCCAGTACTTC
TRBD2,TRBV6-5,TRBJ2-7,-,CASTLLAGVGYEQYF,TGTGCCAGCACCCTACTAGCGGGAGTTGGTTACGAGCAGTACTTC